The rows below give T cell receptor beta chains drawn from one sample of a study of T cell responses to AZD1222 COVID-19 vaccine. TCRdb's table, derived via immunoSEQ multiplex PCR, lists solely in-frame clones and lacks some. The sample consists of more than 100,000 clones, 90% of them appearing once. The source material was peripheral blood, sampled on day 0 of AZD1222 vaccination. Receptors originate from an adult in good health. Each CDR3 is given with its conserved first and last residue. Each record gives: D gene, clone size, J gene, V gene, CDR3 protein, CDR3 DNA. The D gene is left open where the match is weak. The listing skips clone size in some rows; elsewhere it reads once, few, many or a size class.

TRBD2 | NA | TRBJ2-2 | TRBV9 | CASSQAGGNTGELFF | TGTGCCAGCAGTCAGGCGGGAGGGAATACCGGGGAGCTGTTTTTT
NA | NA | TRBJ1-1 | TRBV2 | CASSEEGDTGPFF | TGTGCCAGCAGTGAAGAGGGGGACACGGGACCTTTCTTT
NA | NA | TRBJ2-6 | TRBV28 | CASSFRGSGANVLTF | TGTGCCAGCAGTTTCAGGGGCTCTGGGGCCAACGTCCTGACTTTC
NA | NA | TRBJ2-3 | TRBV4-2 | CASSLTDTQYF | TGTGCCAGCAGCCTCACAGATACGCAGTATTTT
NA | NA | TRBJ1-2 | TRBV19 | CASSIPVNYGYTF | TGTGCCAGTAGTATCCCCGTAAACTATGGCTACACCTTC
NA | NA | TRBJ1-6 | TRBV27 | CASSAGNVRSPLHF | TGTGCCAGCAGTGCCGGGAACGTTCGTTCACCCCTCCACTTT
TRBD1 | NA | TRBJ2-2 | TRBV7-2 | CASRATGLNTGELFF | TGTGCCAGCAGGGCGACAGGGCTCAACACCGGGGAGCTGTTTTTT
TRBD1 | NA | TRBJ2-1 | TRBV12-3/TRBV12-4 | CAWGQGYNEQFF | TGTGCATGGGGACAGGGATACAATGAGCAGTTCTTC
NA | NA | TRBJ1-1 | TRBV5-5 | CASSFRTVRDTEAFF | TGTGCCAGCAGCTTCAGGACGGTCAGGGACACTGAAGCTTTCTTT
NA | NA | TRBJ1-5 | TRBV1 | CTSSQDHGQGAIPGGNQPQHF | TGCACCAGCAGCCAAGATCACGGACAAGGGGCCATACCTGGGGGCAATCAGCCCCAGCATTTT
TRBD1 | NA | TRBJ1-6 | TRBV9 | CASSARDRVNSPLHF | TGTGCCAGCAGCGCGAGGGACAGGGTTAATTCACCCCTCCACTTT
NA | NA | TRBJ1-2 | TRBV7-2 | CASSDRRRPGALLNYGYTF | TGTGCCAGCAGCGACCGGCGTCGGCCAGGCGCCCTACTTAACTATGGCTACACCTTC
TRBD1 | NA | TRBJ2-3 | TRBV11-2 | CASSLVQGVGDTQYF | TGTGCCAGCAGCTTAGTTCAGGGGGTCGGGGATACGCAGTATTTT
NA | NA | TRBJ2-7 | TRBV6-5 | CASSYGSGEQYF | TGTGCCAGCAGTTACGGATCGGGGGAGCAGTACTTC
TRBD1 | NA | TRBJ1-1 | TRBV27 | CASSLLDRGNEAFF | TGTGCCAGCAGTTTGTTGGACAGGGGGAATGAAGCTTTCTTT
NA | NA | TRBJ1-5 | TRBV30 | CAWSVGESNQPQHF | TGTGCCTGGAGTGTCGGGGAAAGCAATCAGCCCCAGCATTTT
TRBD1 | NA | TRBJ2-3 | TRBV7-2 | CASSARTGSGTQYF | TGTGCCAGCAGCGCCCGGACAGGGTCAGGTACGCAGTATTTT
TRBD1 | NA | TRBJ1-1 | TRBV6-2/TRBV6-3 | CASSDGDRGVTEAFF | TGTGCCAGCAGTGACGGGGACAGGGGAGTCACTGAAGCTTTCTTT
TRBD1 | NA | TRBJ2-2 | TRBV6-2/TRBV6-3 | CASSPRGLGELFF | TGTGCCAGCAGTCCCAGGGGGCTCGGGGAGCTGTTTTTT
NA | NA | TRBJ1-2 | TRBV19 | CASRPSGGQFNYGYTF | TGTGCCAGTAGACCCTCGGGGGGGCAATTTAACTATGGCTACACCTTC
NA | NA | TRBJ1-2 | TRBV24-1 | CATSDPGTSYGYTF | TGTGCCACCAGTGACCCCGGGACTTCTTATGGCTACACCTTC
TRBD1 | NA | TRBJ1-5 | TRBV5-4 | CASSTHGQAIQPQHF | TGTGCCAGCAGCACCCATGGACAGGCCATTCAGCCCCAGCATTTT
NA | NA | TRBJ2-2 | TRBV7-2 | CASSLLGRLSTGELFF | TGTGCCAGCAGCTTACTCGGGCGGCTATCCACCGGGGAGCTGTTTTTT
TRBD1 | NA | TRBJ1-1 | TRBV7-9 | CASSSTGGGTAFF | TGTGCCAGCAGCTCCACAGGGGGAGGGACAGCTTTCTTT
TRBD2 | NA | TRBJ2-7 | TRBV2 | CASNRAGATSYEQYF | TGTGCCAGCAATCGGGCGGGAGCAACCTCCTACGAGCAGTACTTC
NA | NA | TRBJ1-4 | TRBV28 | CASRLGGGDNEKLFF | TGTGCCAGCAGGCTCGGAGGAGGAGATAATGAAAAACTGTTTTTT
NA | NA | TRBJ2-7 | TRBV18 | CASSLRPGVDILWTYEQYF | TGTGCCAGCTCGCTGCGTCCAGGGGTCGATATCCTTTGGACCTACGAGCAGTACTTC
TRBD1 | NA | TRBJ2-7 | TRBV7-6 | CASSLETGVTEQYF | TGTGCCAGTAGCTTAGAAACAGGGGTGACCGAGCAGTACTTC
NA | NA | TRBJ2-2 | TRBV6-4 | CASSATPGDSGELFF | TGTGCCAGCAGTGCAACCCCGGGAGATAGTGGGGAGCTGTTTTTT
NA | NA | TRBJ1-2 | TRBV30 | CAWSHQTRRDGYTF | TGTGCCTGGAGTCACCAAACCAGGAGGGATGGCTACACCTTC
TRBD1 | NA | TRBJ1-5 | TRBV27 | CASSRWQGAPQPQHF | TGTGCCAGCAGCCGGTGGCAGGGGGCCCCACAGCCCCAGCATTTT
NA | NA | TRBJ1-1 | TRBV7-2 | CASSKRGTGHTEAFF | TGTGCCAGCAGCAAACGAGGGACGGGACACACTGAAGCTTTCTTT
NA | few | TRBJ1-1 | TRBV3-1/TRBV3-2 | CASSQELRDTEAFF | TGTGCCAGCAGCCAAGAACTTCGGGACACTGAAGCTTTCTTT
NA | NA | TRBJ2-1 | TRBV4-2 | CASSQDQVRTYNEQFF | TGTGCCAGCAGCCAAGATCAAGTGCGCACCTACAATGAGCAGTTCTTC
NA | NA | TRBJ1-2 | TRBV7-9 | CASSSNQANYGYTF | TGTGCCAGCAGCTCGAATCAGGCGAACTATGGCTACACCTTC
TRBD2 | NA | TRBJ2-2 | TRBV6-2/TRBV6-3 | CASSYPPPTSGSAVNTGELFF | TGTGCCAGCAGTTACCCCCCCCCGACTAGCGGGAGCGCGGTGAACACCGGGGAGCTGTTTTTT
TRBD1 | NA | TRBJ2-4 | TRBV9 | CASSVRTGAGVDIQYF | TGTGCCAGCAGCGTGAGGACAGGGGCGGGAGTCGACATTCAGTACTTC
TRBD1 | NA | TRBJ1-1 | TRBV7-8 | CASSLGSGGKTEAFF | TGTGCCAGCAGCTTAGGGTCAGGGGGGAAGACTGAAGCTTTCTTT
TRBD2 | once | TRBJ2-1 | TRBV7-2 | CASSLSPGYGGRADNEQFF | TGTGCCAGCAGCTTAAGCCCGGGTTATGGGGGGAGGGCAGACAATGAGCAGTTCTTC